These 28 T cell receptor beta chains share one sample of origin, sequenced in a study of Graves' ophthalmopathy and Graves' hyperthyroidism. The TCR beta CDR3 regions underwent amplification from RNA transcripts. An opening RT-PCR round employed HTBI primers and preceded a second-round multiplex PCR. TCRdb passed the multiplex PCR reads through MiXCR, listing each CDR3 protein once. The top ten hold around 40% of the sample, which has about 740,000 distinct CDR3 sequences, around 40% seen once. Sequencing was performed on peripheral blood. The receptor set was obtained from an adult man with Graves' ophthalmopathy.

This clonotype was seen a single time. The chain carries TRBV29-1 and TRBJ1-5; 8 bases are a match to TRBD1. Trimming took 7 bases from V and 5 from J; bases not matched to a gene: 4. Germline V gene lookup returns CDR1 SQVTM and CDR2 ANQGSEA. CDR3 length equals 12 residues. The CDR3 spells CSEDRVDQPQHF. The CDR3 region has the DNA TGCAGCGAGGACAGGGTCGATCAGCCCCAGCATTTT.

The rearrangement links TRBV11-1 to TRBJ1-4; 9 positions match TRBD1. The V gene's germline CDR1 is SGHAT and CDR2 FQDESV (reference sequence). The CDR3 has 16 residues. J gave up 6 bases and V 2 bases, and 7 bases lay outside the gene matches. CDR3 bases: TGTGCCAGCAGCTTATACCGGGACAGGGTATATGAAAAACTGTTTTTT. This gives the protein CASSLYRDRVYEKLFF.

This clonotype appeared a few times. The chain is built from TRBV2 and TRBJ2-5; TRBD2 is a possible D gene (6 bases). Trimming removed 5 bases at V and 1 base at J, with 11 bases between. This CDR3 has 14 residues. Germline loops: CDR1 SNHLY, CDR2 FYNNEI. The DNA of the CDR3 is TGTGCCAGCAGTTACTCTAGCGTCCAAGAGACCCAGTACTTC. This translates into CASSYSSVQETQYF.

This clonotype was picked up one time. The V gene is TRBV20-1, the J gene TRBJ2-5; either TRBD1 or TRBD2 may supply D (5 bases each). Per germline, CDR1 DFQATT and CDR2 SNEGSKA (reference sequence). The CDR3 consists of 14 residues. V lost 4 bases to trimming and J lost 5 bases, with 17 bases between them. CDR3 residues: CSATRDGPHETQYF. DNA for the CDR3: TGCAGTGCTACTCGGGACGGGCCCCACGAGACCCAGTACTTC.

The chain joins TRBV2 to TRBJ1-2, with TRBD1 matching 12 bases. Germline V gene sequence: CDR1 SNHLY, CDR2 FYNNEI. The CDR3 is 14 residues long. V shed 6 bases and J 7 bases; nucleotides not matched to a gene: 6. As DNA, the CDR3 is TGTGCCAGCAGCACCGGGACAGGGGGCGCTGGCTACACCTTC. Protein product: CASSTGTGGAGYTF.

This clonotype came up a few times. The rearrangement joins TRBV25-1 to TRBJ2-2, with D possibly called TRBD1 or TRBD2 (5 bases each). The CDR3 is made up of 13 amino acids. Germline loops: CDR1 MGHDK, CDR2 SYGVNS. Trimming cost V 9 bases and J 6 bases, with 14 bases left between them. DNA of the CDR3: TGTGCCAGTAGTACCGGGGCCGCCGGGGAGCTGTTTTTT. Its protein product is CASSTGAAGELFF. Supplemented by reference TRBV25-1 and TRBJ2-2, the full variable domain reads EADIYQTPRYLVIGTGKKITLECSQTMGHDKMYWYQQDPGMELHLIHYSYGVNSTEKGDLSSESTVSRIRTEHFPLTLESARPSHTSQYLCASSTGAAGELFFGEGSRLTVL.

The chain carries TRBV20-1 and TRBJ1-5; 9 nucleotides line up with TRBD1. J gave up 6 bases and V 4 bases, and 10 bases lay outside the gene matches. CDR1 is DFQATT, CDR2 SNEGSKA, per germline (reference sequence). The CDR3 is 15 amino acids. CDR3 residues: CSANPDRGRSQPQHF. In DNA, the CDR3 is TGCAGTGCTAACCCGGACAGGGGTAGGAGTCAGCCCCAGCATTTT.

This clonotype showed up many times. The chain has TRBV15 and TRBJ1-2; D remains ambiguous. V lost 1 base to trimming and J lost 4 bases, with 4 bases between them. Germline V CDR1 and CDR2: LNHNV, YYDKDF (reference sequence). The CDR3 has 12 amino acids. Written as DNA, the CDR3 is TGTGCCACCAGCAGAGCTTCCTATGGCTACACCTTC. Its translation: CATSRASYGYTF.

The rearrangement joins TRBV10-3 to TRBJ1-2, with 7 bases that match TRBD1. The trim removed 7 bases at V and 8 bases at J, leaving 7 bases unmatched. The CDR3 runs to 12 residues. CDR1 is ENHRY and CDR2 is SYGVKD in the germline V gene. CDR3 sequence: CAITSQGDGYTF. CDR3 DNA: TGTGCCATCACTTCTCAGGGGGACGGCTACACCTTC.

CDR3 DNA sequence: TGCAGTGCTAGGCCGCCGAGCTCCTACGAGCAGTACTTC. Residues: CSARPPSSYEQYF. The V and J genes are TRBV20-1 and TRBJ2-7; D uncertain. The CDR3 has 13 residues. In germline, CDR1 is DFQATT, CDR2 SNEGSKA (reference sequence). V was clipped by 3 bases and J by 0 bases, with 9 bases between them.

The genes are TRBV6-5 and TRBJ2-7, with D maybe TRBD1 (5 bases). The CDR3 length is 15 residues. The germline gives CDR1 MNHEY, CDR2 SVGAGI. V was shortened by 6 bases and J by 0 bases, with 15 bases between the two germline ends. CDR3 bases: TGTGCCAGCAGGAAGTACAGGACGAGCTCCTACGAGCAGTACTTC. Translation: CASRKYRTSSYEQYF.

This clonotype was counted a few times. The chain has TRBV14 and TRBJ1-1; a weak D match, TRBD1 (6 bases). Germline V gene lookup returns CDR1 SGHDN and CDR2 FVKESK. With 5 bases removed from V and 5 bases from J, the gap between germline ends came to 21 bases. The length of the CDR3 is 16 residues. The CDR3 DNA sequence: TGTGCCAGCAGCTTTTCATCAACAGGGTTCGCGACTGAAGCTTTCTTT. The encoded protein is CASSFSSTGFATEAFF.

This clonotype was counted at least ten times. The CDR3 here is CSGMGQMNTGELFF. In DNA, the CDR3 is TGCAGCGGTATGGGACAGATGAACACCGGGGAGCTGTTTTTT. The chain has TRBV29-1 and TRBJ2-2, with TRBD1 matching 7 bases. Unmatched junction bases numbered 6, after V lost 7 bases and J lost 1 base. Germline values: CDR1 SQVTM, CDR2 ANQGSEA. The CDR3 spans 14 residues.

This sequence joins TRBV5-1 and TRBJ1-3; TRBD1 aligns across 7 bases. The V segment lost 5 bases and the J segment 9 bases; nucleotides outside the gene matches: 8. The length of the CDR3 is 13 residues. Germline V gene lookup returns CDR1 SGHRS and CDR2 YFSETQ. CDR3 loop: CASRPGGAGTIYF. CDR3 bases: TGCGCCAGCAGACCAGGGGGGGCCGGCACCATATATTTT.

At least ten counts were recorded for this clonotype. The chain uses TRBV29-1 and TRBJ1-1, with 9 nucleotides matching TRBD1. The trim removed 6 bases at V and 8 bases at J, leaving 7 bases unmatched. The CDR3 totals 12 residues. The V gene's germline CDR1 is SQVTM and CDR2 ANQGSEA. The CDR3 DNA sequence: TGCAGCGTGGCGGGACAGGGATTAGAAGCTTTCTTT. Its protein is CSVAGQGLEAFF.

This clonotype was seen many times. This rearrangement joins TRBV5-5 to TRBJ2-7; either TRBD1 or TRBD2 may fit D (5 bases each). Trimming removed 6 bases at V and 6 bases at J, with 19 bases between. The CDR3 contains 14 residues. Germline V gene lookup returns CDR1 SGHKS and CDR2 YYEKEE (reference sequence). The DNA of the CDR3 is TGTGCCAGCAATCCGGGACGGGGACGCGGCGAGCAGTACTTC. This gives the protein CASNPGRGRGEQYF. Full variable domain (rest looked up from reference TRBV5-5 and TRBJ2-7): DAGVTQSPTHLIKTRGQQVTLRCSPISGHKSVSWYQQVLGQGPQFIFQYYEKEERGRGNFPDRFSARQFPNYSSELNVNALLLGDSALYLCASNPGRGRGEQYFGPGTRLTVT.

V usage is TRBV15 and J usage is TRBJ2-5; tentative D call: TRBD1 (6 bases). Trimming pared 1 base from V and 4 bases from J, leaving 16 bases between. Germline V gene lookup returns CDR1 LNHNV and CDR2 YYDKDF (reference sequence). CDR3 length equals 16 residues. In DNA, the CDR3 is TGTGCCACCAGCAGAGGTGGGGGCGTGGGCGGAGAGACCCAGTACTTC. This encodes CATSRGGGVGGETQYF.

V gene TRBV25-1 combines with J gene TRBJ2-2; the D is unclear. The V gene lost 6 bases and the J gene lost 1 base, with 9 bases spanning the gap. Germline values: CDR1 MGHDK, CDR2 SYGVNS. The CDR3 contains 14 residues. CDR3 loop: CASSSYQNTGELFF. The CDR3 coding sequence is TGTGCCAGCAGCAGCTATCAGAACACCGGGGAGCTGTTTTTT.

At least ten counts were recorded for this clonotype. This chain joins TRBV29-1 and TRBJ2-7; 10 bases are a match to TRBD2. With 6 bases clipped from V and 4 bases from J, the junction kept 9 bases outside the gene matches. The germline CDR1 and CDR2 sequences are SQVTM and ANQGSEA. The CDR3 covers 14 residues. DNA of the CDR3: TGCAGCGTAAAGCCGGGACTAGCGTCTTACGAGCAGTACTTC. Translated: CSVKPGLASYEQYF.

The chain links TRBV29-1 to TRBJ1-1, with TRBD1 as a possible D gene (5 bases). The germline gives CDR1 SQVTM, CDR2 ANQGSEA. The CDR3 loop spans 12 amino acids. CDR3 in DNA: TGCAGTTTAGCGGGGGGAGGGACTGAAGCTTTCTTT. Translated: CSLAGGGTEAFF.

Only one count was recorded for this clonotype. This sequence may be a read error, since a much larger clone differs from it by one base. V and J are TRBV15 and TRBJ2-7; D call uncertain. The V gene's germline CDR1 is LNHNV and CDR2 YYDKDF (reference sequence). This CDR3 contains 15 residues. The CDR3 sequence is CATSRGLTGSCEQYF. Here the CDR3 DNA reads TGTGCCACCAGCAGAGGACTGACCGGCTCCTGCGAGCAGTACTTC.

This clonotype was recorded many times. CDR3 bases: TGTGCCAGCAGTGAACGCGGGACAGATAGCAATCAGCCCCAGCATTTT. Translating it yields CASSERGTDSNQPQHF. The chain has TRBV2 and TRBJ1-5; 7 bases line up with TRBD1. Germline-derived CDR1 and CDR2 are SNHLY and FYNNEI. The CDR3 sequence is 16 residues long. With V trimmed by 2 bases and J by 0 bases, 4 bases remained unmatched.

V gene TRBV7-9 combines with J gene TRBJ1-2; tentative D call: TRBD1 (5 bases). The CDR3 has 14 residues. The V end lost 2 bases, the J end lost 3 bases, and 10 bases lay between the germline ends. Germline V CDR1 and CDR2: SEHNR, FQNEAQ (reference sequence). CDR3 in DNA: TGTGCCAGCAGCTTACAGGGTTATGACTATGGCTACACCTTC. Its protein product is CASSLQGYDYGYTF.

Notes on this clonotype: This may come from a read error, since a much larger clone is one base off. CDR3: CASSLGQGAGKLFF. CDR3 bases: TGTGCCAGCAGCTTAGGCCAGGGGGCAGGGAAACTGTTTTTT. V is TRBV7-8 and J is TRBJ1-4; the match to TRBD1 covers 8 bases. This CDR3 comprises 14 residues. CDR1 SGHVS and CDR2 FQNEAQ come from the germline V gene. J lost 11 bases, V lost 1 base, and 6 bases had no gene match.

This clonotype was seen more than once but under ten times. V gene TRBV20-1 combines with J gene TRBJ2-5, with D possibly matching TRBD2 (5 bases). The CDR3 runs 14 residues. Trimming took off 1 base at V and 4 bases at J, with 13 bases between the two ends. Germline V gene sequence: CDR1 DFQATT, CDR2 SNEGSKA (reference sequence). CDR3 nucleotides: TGCAGTGCTAGAGTCGAGGGAGAGGGAGAGACCCAGTACTTC. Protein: CSARVEGEGETQYF.

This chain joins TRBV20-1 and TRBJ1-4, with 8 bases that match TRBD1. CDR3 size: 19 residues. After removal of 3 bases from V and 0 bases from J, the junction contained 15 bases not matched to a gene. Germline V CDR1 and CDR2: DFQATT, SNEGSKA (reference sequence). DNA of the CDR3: TGCAGTGCTAGGGATCCAGGGGGCAAATACGATCCAACTAATGAAAAACTGTTTTTT. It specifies CSARDPGGKYDPTNEKLFF.

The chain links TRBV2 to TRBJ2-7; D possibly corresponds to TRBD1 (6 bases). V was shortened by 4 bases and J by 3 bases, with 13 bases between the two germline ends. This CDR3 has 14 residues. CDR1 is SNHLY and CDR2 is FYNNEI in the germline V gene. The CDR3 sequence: CASSVSGHRYEQYF. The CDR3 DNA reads TGTGCCAGCAGTGTGTCGGGACACCGCTACGAGCAGTACTTC. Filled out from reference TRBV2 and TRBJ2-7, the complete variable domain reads EPEVTQTPSHQVTQMGQEVILRCVPISNHLYFYWYRQILGQKVEFLVSFYNNEISEKSEIFDDQFSVERPDGSNFTLKIRSTKLEDSAMYFCASSVSGHRYEQYFGPGTRLTVT.

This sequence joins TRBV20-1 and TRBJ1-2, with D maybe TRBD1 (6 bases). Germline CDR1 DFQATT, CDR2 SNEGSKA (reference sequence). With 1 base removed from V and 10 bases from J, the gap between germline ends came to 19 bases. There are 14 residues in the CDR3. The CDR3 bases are TGCAGTGCTAGAGTTGCAGGGGACGGCAATTCCTACACCTTC. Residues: CSARVAGDGNSYTF.